This T cell receptor (beta chain) was observed in a study of shared clonotypes between healthy human individuals. Notes on the study in general: Owing to a small donor count, the genetic and exposure-history diversity represented was limited.

Of note for this clone: Its target is not known.

Every immunoSEQ plate was one replicate of a subset's evenly spread DNA. Unsorted PBMC DNA underwent sequencing on ten immunoSEQ deep assay plates. The assay was immunoSEQ multiplex PCR, and TCRdb's table has in-frame clones only and misses some. The sample carries about 480,000 clones, less than 85% recorded once. The receptor was isolated from a middle-aged woman in good health. Some clones in this sample may be carry-over from other donors' samples. The sequencing sample was made of PBMCs.

The CDR3 loop reads CASSRIGERSYEQYF. Written as DNA, the CDR3 is TGTGCCAGCAGCCGGATCGGGGAGAGATCCTACGAGCAGTACTTC. The chain carries TRBV14 and TRBJ2-7, with a possible D match to TRBD2 (5 bases). Looked up from germline, CDR1 is SGHDN and CDR2 is FVKESK. Deletions cut 4 bases from V and 1 base from J, with 14 bases between. The CDR3 is 15 amino acids.